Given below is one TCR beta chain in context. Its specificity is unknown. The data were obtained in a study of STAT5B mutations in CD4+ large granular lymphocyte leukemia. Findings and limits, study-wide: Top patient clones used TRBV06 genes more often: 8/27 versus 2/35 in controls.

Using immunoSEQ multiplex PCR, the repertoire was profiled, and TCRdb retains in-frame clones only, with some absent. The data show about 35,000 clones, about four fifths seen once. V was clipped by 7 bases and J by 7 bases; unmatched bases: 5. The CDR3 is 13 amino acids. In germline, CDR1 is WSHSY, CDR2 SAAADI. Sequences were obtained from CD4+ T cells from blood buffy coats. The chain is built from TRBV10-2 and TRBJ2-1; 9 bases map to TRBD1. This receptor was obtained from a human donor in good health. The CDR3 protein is CASTRDRENEQFF. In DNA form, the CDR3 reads TGCGCCAGCACCAGGGACAGGGAGAATGAGCAGTTCTTC.